These T cell receptor beta chains were read from a single sample in a study of control samples from healthy donors and cancer patients. Assay: immunoSEQ multiplex PCR; the TCRdb copy retains only in-frame clones and omits some. The sample lists approximately 150,000 clones, around 92% occurring once. The specimen sequenced was blood. Receptor source: a woman between 35 and 50 years old in good health. The CDR3 runs from the conserved cysteine through the conserved F or W. D genes are given only for firm matches. Size is stated for part of the rows, as once, few or many counts, or as a class when the clone is expanded.

d_call j_call v_call clone_size cdr3_nt cdr3_aa
TRBD1 TRBJ1-3 TRBV5-4 - TGTGCCAGCAGCTCGCGGGACAGTGGACAGAACACCATATATTTT CASSSRDSGQNTIYF
- TRBJ2-1 TRBV2 - TGTGCCAGCAGCCGGATACTACAGGGACCCTACAATGAGCAGTTCTTC CASSRILQGPYNEQFF
- TRBJ2-5 TRBV18 - TGTGCCAGCTCTGCGGACCAAGAGACCCAGTACTTC CASSADQETQYF
- TRBJ2-5 TRBV7-2 once TGTGCCAGCAGCTTAGCAGGGTTAAAGACCCAGTACTTC CASSLAGLKTQYF
TRBD1 TRBJ2-7 TRBV2 few TGTGCCAGCAGGGGAGAGACAGGGCTCTCCGAGCAGTACTTC CASRGETGLSEQYF
- TRBJ1-4 TRBV2 - TGTGCCAGCAGAGCTAATGAAAAACTGTTTTTT CASRANEKLFF
TRBD1 TRBJ1-5 TRBV19 - TGTGCCAGTAGCGAACAGGGGCCGAATCAGCCCCAGCATTTT CASSEQGPNQPQHF
TRBD2 TRBJ2-1 TRBV15 - TGTGCCACCAGCAGAGATCGGGCACACCTTAGGACTAGCAATGAGCAGTTCTTC CATSRDRAHLRTSNEQFF
- TRBJ1-1 TRBV3-1/TRBV3-2 - TGTGCCAGCAGCCAATCAGGGGCGGGCACTGAAGCTTTCTTT CASSQSGAGTEAFF
TRBD1 TRBJ1-4 TRBV18 - TGTGCCAGCTCACCACGAACAGGGGGCGCAAGTGAAAAACTGTTTTTT CASSPRTGGASEKLFF
- TRBJ1-3 TRBV5-5 - TGTGCCAGCAGCTTGGGTTATGGAAACACCATATATTTT CASSLGYGNTIYF
- TRBJ2-7 TRBV27 - TGTGCCAGCAAGCAAGACGCCTCCTACGAGCAGTACTTC CASKQDASYEQYF
- TRBJ1-1 TRBV7-9 - TGTGCCAGCCGGGAAAGGGATGGTAGTGGGACTGAAGCTTTCTTT CASRERDGSGTEAFF
TRBD1 TRBJ1-1 TRBV13 - TGTGCCAGCAGCCCCAGTCCCGGGACAGGGGGACACACTGAAGCTTTCTTT CASSPSPGTGGHTEAFF
- TRBJ1-3 TRBV18 once TGTGCCAGCTCAATGATGGGTACTGGAAACACCATATATTTT CASSMMGTGNTIYF
- TRBJ1-1 TRBV4-1 once TGCGCCAGCAGCCAAGAAGAAGCCTCCACTGAAGCTTTCTTT CASSQEEASTEAFF
- TRBJ1-5 TRBV19 once TGTGCCAGTAGCCCCGACTTAGACAATCAGCCCCAGCATTTT CASSPDLDNQPQHF
- TRBJ1-1 TRBV6-1 once TGTGCCAGCAGTGAGTATTCCGGAGGCGGCACTGAAGCTTTCTTT CASSEYSGGGTEAFF
TRBD1 TRBJ1-2 TRBV19 - TGTGCCAGTACCCCGGGACAGGCCTATGGCTACACCTTC CASTPGQAYGYTF
- TRBJ2-3 TRBV29-1 - TGCAGCGTTGAAGAAGGTTGGAGCACAGATACGCAGTATTTT CSVEEGWSTDTQYF
- TRBJ1-1 TRBV23-1 - TGCGCCAGCAGTCAACCGACCCTGGGTTTGGACACTGAAGCTTTCTTT CASSQPTLGLDTEAFF
- TRBJ1-2 TRBV14 - TGTGCCAGCAGCTCCACGGGGGGCTATGGCTACACCTTC CASSSTGGYGYTF
- TRBJ2-7 TRBV5-4 - TGTGCCAGCAGCACGGGACTCACGACCTACGAGCAGTACTTC CASSTGLTTYEQYF
- TRBJ2-2 TRBV7-6 - TGTGCCAGCAGCCCGTTTCACTTAGGGACCGGGGAGCTGTTTTTT CASSPFHLGTGELFF
- TRBJ1-5 TRBV2 - TGTGCCAGCAGGGATCAACAGCCCCAGCATTTT CASRDQQPQHF
- TRBJ1-2 TRBV6-5 once TGTGCCAGCAGTTACTCAGGCCCCGGGTTTGGCTACACCTTC CASSYSGPGFGYTF
TRBD1 TRBJ2-1 TRBV24-1 - TGTGCCACCAGGAAACGGGCAGGGGGCTACAATGAGCAGTTCTTC CATRKRAGGYNEQFF
- TRBJ1-3 TRBV7-9 - TGTGCCAGCAGCTTAATGGAGGGCTCTGGAAACACCATATATTTT CASSLMEGSGNTIYF
- TRBJ1-3 TRBV9 - TGTGCCAGCAGCGTAGGAACGACTGGAAACACCATATATTTT CASSVGTTGNTIYF
- TRBJ2-7 TRBV5-1 few TGCGCCAGCAGCTTGGGCCCCCCAGGGATGGCATACGAGCAGTACTTC CASSLGPPGMAYEQYF
- TRBJ1-5 TRBV4-1 - TGCGCCAGCAGCCAAGTGAATCAGCCCCAGCATTTT CASSQVNQPQHF
- TRBJ1-5 TRBV19 - TGTGCCAGTAGTATGGGAGAAAGCAATCAGCCCCAGCATTTT CASSMGESNQPQHF
- TRBJ2-3 TRBV5-1 - TGCGCCAGCAGCCCTCTCACCTCAGATACGCAGTATTTT CASSPLTSDTQYF
- TRBJ1-5 TRBV6-1 - TGTGCCAGCAGTGAAGCGCTTCGACAGGGCAATCAGCCCCAGCATTTT CASSEALRQGNQPQHF
- TRBJ1-2 TRBV10-2 - TGCGCCAGCAGTGATGAGGCACCAGGGTACTATGGCTACACCTTC CASSDEAPGYYGYTF
- TRBJ2-1 TRBV5-6 - TGTGCCAGCAGGATATGGACCGCGGTTTCCTACAATGAGCAGTTCTTC CASRIWTAVSYNEQFF
TRBD2 TRBJ2-1 TRBV7-6 - TGTGCCAGCAGCAGAATGGGCGGGGGGAACTACAATGAGCAGTTCTTC CASSRMGGGNYNEQFF
- TRBJ2-3 TRBV20-1 once TGCAGTGCTATCACAGATACGCAGTATTTT CSAITDTQYF
TRBD1 TRBJ2-7 TRBV9 few TGTGCCAGCAGCGTAGTTGGACAGGGGGCGGTCGAGCAGTACTTC CASSVVGQGAVEQYF
- TRBJ1-5 TRBV9 few TGTGCCAGCAGCGGGGGGCCGGGGCAGCCCCAGCATTTT CASSGGPGQPQHF
- TRBJ1-5 TRBV21-1 - TGTGCCAGCAGCAAAGGAGGGGTTAGCAATCAGCCCCAGCATTTT CASSKGGVSNQPQHF
- TRBJ1-6 TRBV11-3 - TGTGCCAGCAGCTTAGATGCCCAGAGCTCCTATAATTCACCCCTCCACTTT CASSLDAQSSYNSPLHF
- TRBJ1-2 TRBV14 - TGTGCCAGCAGCGACCTACGGGGCTATGGCTACACCTTC CASSDLRGYGYTF
- TRBJ1-2 TRBV12-3/TRBV12-4 - TGTGCCAGCAGCCTAGGGGGGGCGAATGGCTACACCTTC CASSLGGANGYTF
- TRBJ1-3 TRBV6-5 - TGTGCCAGCAGTATGGGGTCGGACACCATATATTTT CASSMGSDTIYF
TRBD1 TRBJ2-7 TRBV5-4 - TGTGCCAGCAGCAAGGACAGGGGGCTAAACGAGCAGTACTTC CASSKDRGLNEQYF
- TRBJ1-1 TRBV19 - TGTGCCAGTAGTAAGTCGACGAACACTGAAGCTTTCTTT CASSKSTNTEAFF